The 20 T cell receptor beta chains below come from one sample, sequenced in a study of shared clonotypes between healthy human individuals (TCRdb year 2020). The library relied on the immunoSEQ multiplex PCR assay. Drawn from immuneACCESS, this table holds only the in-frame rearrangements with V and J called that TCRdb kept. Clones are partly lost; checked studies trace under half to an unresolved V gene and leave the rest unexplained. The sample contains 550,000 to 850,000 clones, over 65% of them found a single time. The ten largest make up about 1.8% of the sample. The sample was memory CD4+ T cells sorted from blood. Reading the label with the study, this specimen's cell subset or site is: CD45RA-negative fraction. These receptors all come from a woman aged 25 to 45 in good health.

CDR3 DNA: TGTGCCAGCAGAAGAAGGACAGGCGCCGAAAACATTCAGTACTTC. This encodes CASRRRTGAENIQYF. This chain uses TRBV2 with TRBJ2-4; 7 bases fit TRBD1. The germline V gene has CDR1 SNHLY and CDR2 FYNNEI. The CDR3 is 15 residues long. Germline trimming cut 6 bases from V and 5 bases from J; bases unmatched to any gene: 10.

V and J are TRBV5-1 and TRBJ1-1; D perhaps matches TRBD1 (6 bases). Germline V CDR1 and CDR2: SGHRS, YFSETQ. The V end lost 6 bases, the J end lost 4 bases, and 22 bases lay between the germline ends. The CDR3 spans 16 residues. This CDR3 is CASTRTVVEGSTEAFF. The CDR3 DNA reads TGCGCCAGCACCCGGACAGTTGTTGAAGGGAGCACTGAAGCTTTCTTT.

CDR3 amino acids: CASSPKGEAVEGEQYF. The CDR3 DNA reads as TGTGCCAGCAGCCCCAAGGGGGAAGCGGTGGAAGGGGAGCAGTACTTC. The genes are TRBV9 and TRBJ2-7; possibly TRBD1 for D (6 bases). Germline V gene lookup returns CDR1 SGDLS and CDR2 YYNGEE. V was trimmed by 4 bases and J by 7 bases, leaving 24 bases between them. The CDR3 spans 16 residues.

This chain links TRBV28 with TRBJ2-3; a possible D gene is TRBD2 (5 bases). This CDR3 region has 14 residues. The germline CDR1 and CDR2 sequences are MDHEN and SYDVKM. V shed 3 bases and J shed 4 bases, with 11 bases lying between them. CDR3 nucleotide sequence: TGTGCCAGCAGTTTCATCGGGAAATCAGATACGCAGTATTTT. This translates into CASSFIGKSDTQYF.

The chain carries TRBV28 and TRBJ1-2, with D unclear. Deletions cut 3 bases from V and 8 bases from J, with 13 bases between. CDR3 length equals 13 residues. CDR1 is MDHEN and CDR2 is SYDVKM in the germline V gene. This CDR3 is CASSLIRESGYTF. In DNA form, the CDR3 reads TGTGCCAGCAGTTTGATAAGAGAAAGCGGCTACACCTTC.

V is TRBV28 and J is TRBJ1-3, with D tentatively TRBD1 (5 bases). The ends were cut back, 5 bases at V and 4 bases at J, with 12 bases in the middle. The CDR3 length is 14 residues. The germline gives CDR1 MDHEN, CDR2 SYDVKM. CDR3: CASSGRVRGNTIYF. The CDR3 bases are TGTGCCAGCAGTGGCAGGGTTCGAGGAAACACCATATATTTT.

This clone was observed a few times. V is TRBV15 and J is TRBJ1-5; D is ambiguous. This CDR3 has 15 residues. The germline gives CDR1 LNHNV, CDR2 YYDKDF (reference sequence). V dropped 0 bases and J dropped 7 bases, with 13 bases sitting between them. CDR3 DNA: TGTGCCACCAGCAGAGATAGTGCCCTGGTACAGCCCCAGCATTTT. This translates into CATSRDSALVQPQHF. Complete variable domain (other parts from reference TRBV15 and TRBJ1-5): DAMVIQNPRYQVTQFGKPVTLSCSQTLNHNVMYWYQQKSSQAPKLLFHYYDKDFNNEADTPDNFQSRRPNTSFCFLDIRSPGLGDTAMYLCATSRDSALVQPQHFGDGTRLSIL.

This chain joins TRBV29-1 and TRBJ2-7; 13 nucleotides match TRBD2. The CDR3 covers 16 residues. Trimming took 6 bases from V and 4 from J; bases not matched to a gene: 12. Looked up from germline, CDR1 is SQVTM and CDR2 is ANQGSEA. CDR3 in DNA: TGCAGCGTGGAGGGACTAGCGGGAAAAAGTTTATACGAGCAGTACTTC. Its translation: CSVEGLAGKSLYEQYF.

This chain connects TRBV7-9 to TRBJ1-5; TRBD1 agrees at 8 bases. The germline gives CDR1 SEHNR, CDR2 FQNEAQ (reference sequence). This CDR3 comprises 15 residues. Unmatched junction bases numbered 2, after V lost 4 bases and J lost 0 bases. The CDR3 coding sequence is TGTGCCAGCAGCTACGGACAGGGTAGCAATCAGCCCCAGCATTTT. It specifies CASSYGQGSNQPQHF.

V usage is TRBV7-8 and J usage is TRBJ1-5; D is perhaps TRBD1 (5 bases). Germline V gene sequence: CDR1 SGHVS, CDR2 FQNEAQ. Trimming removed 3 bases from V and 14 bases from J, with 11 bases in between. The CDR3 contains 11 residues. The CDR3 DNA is TGTGCCAGCAGCTTGGACAAGGCTGAGCATTTT. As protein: CASSLDKAEHF.

The CDR3 DNA is TGTGCCAGCAGCCAGGACCTAACCGGGGATACGCAGTATTTT. Translation: CASSQDLTGDTQYF. The V call is TRBV4-2, the J call TRBJ2-3; unclear D gene. V was trimmed by 3 bases and J by 6 bases, leaving 13 bases between them. Germline CDR1 reads LGHNA; CDR2 reads YNFKEQ. The length of the CDR3 is 14 residues.

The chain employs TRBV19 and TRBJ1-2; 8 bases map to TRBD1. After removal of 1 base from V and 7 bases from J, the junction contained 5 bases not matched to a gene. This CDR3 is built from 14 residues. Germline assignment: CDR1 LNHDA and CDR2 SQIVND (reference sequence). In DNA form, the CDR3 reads TGTGCCAGTAGTATAGGACAGGGGCCTAGTGGCTACACCTTC. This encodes CASSIGQGPSGYTF.

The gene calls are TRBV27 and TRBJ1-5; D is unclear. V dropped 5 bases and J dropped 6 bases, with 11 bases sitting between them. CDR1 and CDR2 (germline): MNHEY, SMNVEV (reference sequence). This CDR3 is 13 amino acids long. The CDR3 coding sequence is TGTGCCAGCAGTCGCCGGGGAAGTCAGCCCCAGCATTTT. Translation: CASSRRGSQPQHF.

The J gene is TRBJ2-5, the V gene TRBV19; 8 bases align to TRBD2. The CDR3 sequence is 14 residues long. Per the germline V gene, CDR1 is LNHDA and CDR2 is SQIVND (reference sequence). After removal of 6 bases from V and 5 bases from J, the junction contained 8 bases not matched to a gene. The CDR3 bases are TGTGCCAGTAGCCCACTAGCGGAGGTTGAGACCCAGTACTTC. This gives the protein CASSPLAEVETQYF.

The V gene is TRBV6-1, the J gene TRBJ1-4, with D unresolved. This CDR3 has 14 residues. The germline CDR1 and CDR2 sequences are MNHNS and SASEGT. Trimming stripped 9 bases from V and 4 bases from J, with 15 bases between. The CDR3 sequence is CASSRAGINEKLFF. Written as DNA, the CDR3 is TGTGCCAGTAGTCGGGCTGGGATTAATGAAAAACTGTTTTTT.

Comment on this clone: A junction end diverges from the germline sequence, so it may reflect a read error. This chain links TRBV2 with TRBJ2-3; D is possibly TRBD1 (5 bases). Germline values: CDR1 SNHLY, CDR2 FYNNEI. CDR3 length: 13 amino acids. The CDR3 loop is CACRTSSTDTQYF. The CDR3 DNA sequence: TGTGCCTGCAGGACATCTAGCACAGATACGCAGTATTTT.

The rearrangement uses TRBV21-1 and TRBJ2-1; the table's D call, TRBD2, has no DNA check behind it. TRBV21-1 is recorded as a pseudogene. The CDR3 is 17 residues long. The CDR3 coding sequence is TGTGCCAGCAACGTCCTAAAGACTAGCGGGATCTACAATGAGCAGTTCTTC. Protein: CASNVLKTSGIYNEQFF.

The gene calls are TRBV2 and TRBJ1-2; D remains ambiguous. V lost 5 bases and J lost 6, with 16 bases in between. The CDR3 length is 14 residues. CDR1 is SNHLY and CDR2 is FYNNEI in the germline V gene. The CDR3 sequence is CASSPMTTRNGYTF. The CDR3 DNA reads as TGTGCCAGCAGTCCGATGACAACCCGCAATGGCTACACCTTC.

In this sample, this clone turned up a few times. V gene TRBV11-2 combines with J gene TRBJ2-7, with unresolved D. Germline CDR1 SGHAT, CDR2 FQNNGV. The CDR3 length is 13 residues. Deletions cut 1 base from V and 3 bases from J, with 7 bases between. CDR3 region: CASSLVTVYEQYF. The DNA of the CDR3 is TGTGCCAGCAGCTTAGTCACCGTCTACGAGCAGTACTTC. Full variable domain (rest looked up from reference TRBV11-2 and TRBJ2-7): EAGVAQSPRYKIIEKRQSVAFWCNPISGHATLYWYQQILGQGPKLLIQFQNNGVVDDSQLPKDRFSAERLKGVDSTLKIQPAKLEDSAVYLCASSLVTVYEQYFGPGTRLTVT.

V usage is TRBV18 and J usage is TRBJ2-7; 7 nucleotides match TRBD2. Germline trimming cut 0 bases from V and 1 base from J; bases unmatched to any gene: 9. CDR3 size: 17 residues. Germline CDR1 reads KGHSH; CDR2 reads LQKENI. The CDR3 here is CASSPPGTGGPSYEQYF. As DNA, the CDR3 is TGTGCCAGCTCACCACCGGGAACGGGAGGACCTTCCTACGAGCAGTACTTC.